This T cell receptor (beta chain) was found in a study of post-analysis software for immune sequencing data. Broader study findings: The study found TRBV5-6, TRBV5-1 and TRBV20-1 among several TRBV segments more frequent in patients than controls.

Germline CDR1 is SGHAT and CDR2 is FQNNGV. The CDR3 has 17 residues. V lost 3 bases and J lost 2; bases outside the gene matches: 5. The sample holds a few counts of this clonotype. The antigen is not known. Researchers reported that TCR beta cDNA libraries carried unique molecular identifiers. Using its own MiXCR run on the PCR reads, TCRdb lists one record per CDR3 protein. The sample has hundreds of thousands of distinct CDR3 sequences; approximately 38% are singletons. The specimen sequenced was blood. The sequence came from a girl aged 2 to 10 with multiple sclerosis. The chain recombines TRBV11-2 with TRBJ2-3; 13 nucleotides line up with TRBD2. This CDR3 reads CASSFGLAGVNTDTQYF. The CDR3 region has the DNA TGTGCCAGCAGCTTTGGACTAGCGGGAGTTAACACAGATACGCAGTATTTT. The variable domain in full, with the rest retrieved from reference TRBV11-2 and TRBJ2-3, is EAGVAQSPRYKIIEKRQSVAFWCNPISGHATLYWYQQILGQGPKLLIQFQNNGVVDDSQLPKDRFSAERLKGVDSTLKIQPAKLEDSAVYLCASSFGLAGVNTDTQYFGPGTRLTVL.